One sample yielded the 32 T cell receptor beta chains listed below, sequenced in a study of T cell responses to AZD1222 COVID-19 vaccine. Profiled with immunoSEQ multiplex PCR; TCRdb holds only in-frame clones, not every one. The table records some 190,000 clones, around 87% of them present only once. Sequencing was performed on peripheral blood, taken on day 0 of AZD1222 vaccination. The receptors stem from an adult in good health.

V gene TRBV30 combines with J gene TRBJ2-7, with 8 nucleotides matching TRBD1. The CDR3 consists of 16 residues. Trimming took 0 bases from V and 3 from J; bases not matched to a gene: 10. Germline values: CDR1 GTSNPN, CDR2 SVGIG (reference sequence). CDR3 in DNA: TGTGCCTGGAGTGTAGGGGTACGACAGGGGCACTACGAGCAGTACTTC. It encodes CAWSVGVRQGHYEQYF.

The chain employs TRBV6-1 and TRBJ1-6; 9 bases fit TRBD1. V lost 2 bases and J lost 10; bases outside the gene matches: 6. The CDR3 is 15 residues long. Germline values: CDR1 MNHNS, CDR2 SASEGT. The CDR3 spells CASSEWGQGNSPLHF. The CDR3 coding sequence is TGTGCCAGCAGTGAATGGGGACAGGGTAACTCACCCCTCCACTTT.

This sequence joins TRBV18 and TRBJ2-5, with 9 bases lining up with TRBD2. The germline gives CDR1 KGHSH, CDR2 LQKENI. Germline trimming cut 3 bases from V and 5 bases from J; bases unmatched to any gene: 10. The CDR3 is 16 residues long. The CDR3 protein is CASSPGMAGGQETQYF. The CDR3, as DNA: TGTGCCAGCTCACCTGGAATGGCGGGGGGGCAGGAGACCCAGTACTTC.

The chain uses TRBV12-5 and TRBJ2-5; TRBD1 aligns across 10 bases. With V trimmed by 5 bases and J by 5 bases, 8 bases remained unmatched. The CDR3 is made up of 15 amino acids. Per the germline V gene, CDR1 is LGHNT and CDR2 is FRNRAP. The CDR3 protein is CASGAGTGEIETQYF. In DNA, the CDR3 is TGTGCTAGTGGTGCTGGGACAGGGGAAATCGAGACCCAGTACTTC.

The rearrangement joins TRBV19 to TRBJ1-4, with D possibly being TRBD1 (6 bases). The CDR3 is made up of 14 amino acids. Germline CDR1 LNHDA, CDR2 SQIVND (reference sequence). The V end was cut by 4 bases, the J end by 6 bases, with 12 bases between. CDR3 region: CASSNRGRDEKLFF. The CDR3 coding sequence is TGTGCCAGTAGTAATCGGGGGCGCGATGAAAAACTGTTTTTT.

This sequence joins TRBV7-9 and TRBJ1-3, with D uncertain. Trimming took off 8 bases at V and 0 bases at J, with 17 bases between the two ends. This CDR3 is built from 16 residues. Germline assignment: CDR1 SEHNR and CDR2 FQNEAQ (reference sequence). The DNA of the CDR3 is TGTGCCAGCCTCCGGACGGCGCCCTCCTCTGGAAACACCATATATTTT. It specifies CASLRTAPSSGNTIYF.

The chain couples TRBV29-1 to TRBJ2-2; D is perhaps TRBD1 or TRBD2 (5 bases each). CDR3 length: 12 amino acids. Trimming stripped 7 bases from V and 3 bases from J, with 9 bases between. CDR1 is SQVTM and CDR2 is ANQGSEA in the germline V gene. CDR3 sequence: CSGGTHTGELFF. CDR3 coding DNA: TGCAGCGGGGGGACGCACACCGGGGAGCTGTTTTTT.

In this sample, this clone turned up a few times. The J gene is TRBJ1-6, the V gene TRBV28; TRBD1 might be the D (6 bases). Germline lookup yields CDR1 MDHEN and CDR2 SYDVKM. The CDR3 covers 12 residues. Trimming removed 8 bases from V and 4 bases from J, with 6 bases in between. CDR3 bases: TGTGCCAGCGGACAGTATAATTCACCCCTCCACTTT. Protein sequence: CASGQYNSPLHF.

The chain is built from TRBV3-1 (or the pseudogene TRBV3-2) and TRBJ1-2, with 7 nucleotides matching TRBD1. This CDR3 has 15 amino acids. With 1 base clipped from V and 3 bases from J, the junction kept 5 bases outside the gene matches. Germline loops: CDR1 LGHDT, CDR2 YNNKEL (reference sequence). The CDR3 sequence is CASSQARTGHYGYTF. The CDR3 nucleotides are TGTGCCAGCAGCCAAGCCCGGACAGGCCACTATGGCTACACCTTC.

This rearrangement joins TRBV6-5 to TRBJ2-7; TRBD1 is a possible D gene (5 bases). CDR3 length: 15 residues. Deletions cut 7 bases from V and 4 bases from J, with 20 bases between. Germline CDR1 is MNHEY and CDR2 is SVGAGI. CDR3 region: CASTDSKGNAYEQYF. The CDR3 DNA sequence: TGTGCCAGCACCGACTCTAAGGGGAACGCATACGAGCAGTACTTC.

The gene calls are TRBV7-8 and TRBJ2-7, with a possible D match to TRBD1 (5 bases). This CDR3 has 17 residues. Per the germline V gene, CDR1 is SGHVS and CDR2 is FQNEAQ. V shed 5 bases and J shed 8 bases, with 28 bases lying between them. In DNA form, the CDR3 reads TGTGCCAGCAGCAACAACATTCCAGGGCCCTACCCTACGCAGCAGTACGTC. Its translation is CASSNNIPGPYPTQQYV.

The chain is built from TRBV19 and TRBJ2-2; 7 bases are a match to TRBD1. V dropped 3 bases and J dropped 0; count of bases not matched to a gene: 10. The CDR3 is made up of 18 amino acids. CDR1 LNHDA and CDR2 SQIVND come from the germline V gene (reference sequence). The CDR3 DNA reads TGTGCCAGTAGTATTTGGAACAGGGGTCCTACGAACACCGGGGAGCTGTTTTTT. It is translated as CASSIWNRGPTNTGELFF. Full variable domain (remainder filled in from reference TRBV19 and TRBJ2-2): DGGITQSPKYLFRKEGQNVTLSCEQNLNHDAMYWYRQDPGQGLRLIYYSQIVNDFQKGDIAEGYSVSREKKESFPLTVTSAQKNPTAFYLCASSIWNRGPTNTGELFFGEGSRLTVL.

A few counts support this clone. The chain joins TRBV2 to TRBJ1-6; D uncertain. This CDR3 spans 14 amino acids. V lost 10 bases and J 6 bases, leaving 16 bases between the germline ends. Germline CDR1 reads SNHLY; CDR2 reads FYNNEI. The DNA for the CDR3 is TGTGCCACCCAAAAGGAGAAGTCTAATTCACCCCTCCACTTT. Translation: CATQKEKSNSPLHF.

The chain uses TRBV4-1 and TRBJ1-2, with TRBD1 as a possible D gene (6 bases). Per germline, CDR1 MGHRA and CDR2 YSYEKL. The CDR3 has 17 residues. Trimming cost V 1 base and J 6 bases, with 21 bases left between them. In DNA form, the CDR3 reads TGCGCCAGCAGCCAAGTCCGGGCAGGGACAAAAACTCATGGCTACACCTTC. Protein: CASSQVRAGTKTHGYTF.

This chain connects TRBV29-1 to TRBJ2-7; the D is unclear. The V gene's germline CDR1 is SQVTM and CDR2 ANQGSEA. The V and J ends lost 2 bases and 2 bases respectively, with 10 bases between them. The CDR3 consists of 13 residues. CDR3: CSVENRATYEQYF. CDR3 nucleotide sequence: TGCAGCGTTGAAAATCGGGCAACCTACGAGCAGTACTTC.

As regards this clone: Other DNA sequences from this sample encode an identical CDR3 as well. This chain joins TRBV6-2 or TRBV6-3 and TRBJ1-5; TRBD1 is a possible D gene (6 bases). V shed 5 bases and J shed 0 bases, with 20 bases lying between them. Per germline, CDR1 MNHEY and CDR2 SVGEGT. The CDR3 spans 18 residues. The CDR3 loop is CASSNAPVGTYSNQPQHF. For the CDR3, the DNA is TGTGCCAGCAGTAACGCGCCCGTCGGGACATATAGCAATCAGCCCCAGCATTTT.

The chain recombines TRBV7-9 with TRBJ2-7; tentative D call: TRBD1 (6 bases). This CDR3 region has 15 residues. Germline-derived CDR1 and CDR2 are SEHNR and FQNEAQ (reference sequence). V was clipped by 4 bases and J by 2 bases, with 15 bases between them. As DNA, the CDR3 is TGTGCCAGCAGCTCCAACCGGGACACCACCTACGAGCAGTACGTC. This codes for CASSSNRDTTYEQYV.

V and J are TRBV3-1 (or the pseudogene TRBV3-2) and TRBJ1-5; D possibly corresponds to TRBD1 (5 bases). Germline-derived CDR1 and CDR2 are LGHDT and YNNKEL (reference sequence). V shed 4 bases and J shed 2 bases, with 12 bases lying between them. This CDR3 comprises 15 residues. The DNA of the CDR3 is TGTGCCAGCAGCCCCCGCGGGGGAGGCAATCAGCCCCAGCATTTT. Protein sequence: CASSPRGGGNQPQHF.

V usage is TRBV5-4 and J usage is TRBJ1-1; 11 bases line up with TRBD1. Per the germline V gene, CDR1 is SGHNT and CDR2 is YYREEE (reference sequence). V lost 3 bases to trimming and J lost 5 bases; unmatched junction nucleotides: 12. The CDR3 spans 17 residues. The CDR3 DNA follows: TGTGCCAGCAGCTGGGGACAGGGGGTGTCCACGGGAACTGAAGCTTTCTTT. It is translated as CASSWGQGVSTGTEAFF.

This chain links TRBV19 with TRBJ1-1; no reliable D call. The CDR3 has 16 residues. Germline V gene sequence: CDR1 LNHDA, CDR2 SQIVND (reference sequence). The V end lost 0 bases, the J end lost 0 bases, and 11 bases lay between the germline ends. CDR3 region: CASSIDRDLLNTEAFF. In DNA, the CDR3 is TGTGCCAGTAGTATAGATAGAGATTTACTGAACACTGAAGCTTTCTTT.

The chain uses TRBV12-3 or TRBV12-4 and TRBJ1-5; no clear D gene. This CDR3 has 13 amino acids. V lost 6 bases and J 5 bases, leaving 11 bases between the germline ends. The chain's CDR3 is CASSIFGDQPQHF. The CDR3, as DNA: TGTGCCAGCAGCATCTTCGGAGATCAGCCCCAGCATTTT.

The chain couples TRBV7-8 to TRBJ2-1; D is unresolved. The CDR3 extends over 15 amino acids. Germline V gene data show CDR1 as SGHVS and CDR2 as FQNEAQ. Trimming left V 5 bases short and J 5 bases short, with 16 bases between. CDR3 region: CASSQSMGSNNEQFF. The DNA for the CDR3 is TGTGCCAGCAGCCAATCAATGGGCAGCAACAATGAGCAGTTCTTC.

The chain couples TRBV4-1 to TRBJ1-5; the D is unclear. This CDR3 region has 15 residues. V was pared by 2 bases and J by 4 bases, with 12 bases between. In germline, CDR1 is MGHRA, CDR2 YSYEKL. CDR3 residues: CASSQFEGLNQPQHF. CDR3 coding DNA: TGCGCCAGCAGCCAATTTGAGGGTTTGAATCAGCCCCAGCATTTT.

The chain carries TRBV3-1 (or the pseudogene TRBV3-2) and TRBJ2-1, with D tentatively TRBD1 (5 bases). The V gene lost 1 base and the J gene lost 4 bases, with 17 bases spanning the gap. The germline V gene encodes CDR1 LGHDT and CDR2 YNNKEL (reference sequence). CDR3 length: 17 amino acids. This CDR3 is CASSQVYRGPEYNEQFF. The CDR3 DNA reads as TGTGCCAGCAGCCAAGTCTATAGGGGCCCCGAATACAATGAGCAGTTCTTC.

The V and J genes are TRBV5-1 and TRBJ2-5, with 7 bases that match TRBD2. Germline trimming cut 0 bases from V and 1 base from J; bases unmatched to any gene: 6. Germline assignment: CDR1 SGHRS and CDR2 YFSETQ. CDR3 length: 16 amino acids. The CDR3 region has the DNA TGCGCCAGCAGCTTGGGGGGAGGGGTCCCCCAAGAGACCCAGTACTTC. Its protein is CASSLGGGVPQETQYF.

The chain combines TRBV7-2 with TRBJ1-6, with TRBD1 as a possible D gene (5 bases). Germline V gene sequence: CDR1 SGHTA, CDR2 FQGNSA. This CDR3 has 14 residues. Trimming cost V 7 bases and J 3 bases, with 10 bases left between them. DNA of the CDR3: TGTGCCAGCAACCCAGGGTTCTATAATTCACCCCTCCACTTT. Its protein product is CASNPGFYNSPLHF.

This chain connects TRBV5-5 to TRBJ1-3, with TRBD1 matching over 9 bases. Per germline, CDR1 SGHKS and CDR2 YYEKEE (reference sequence). Losses at the gene ends were 3 bases for V and 9 bases for J; bases not matched to a gene: 4. The CDR3 has 13 amino acids. Here the CDR3 reads CASSWDRAGTIYF. DNA of the CDR3: TGTGCCAGCAGCTGGGACAGGGCTGGCACCATATATTTT. The variable domain in full, completed from reference TRBV5-5 and TRBJ1-3, reads DAGVTQSPTHLIKTRGQQVTLRCSPISGHKSVSWYQQVLGQGPQFIFQYYEKEERGRGNFPDRFSARQFPNYSSELNVNALLLGDSALYLCASSWDRAGTIYFGEGSWLTVV.

The rearrangement joins TRBV3-1 (or the pseudogene TRBV3-2) to TRBJ1-3; perhaps TRBD1 as D (5 bases). Trimming cost V 3 bases and J 0 bases, with 9 bases left between them. Per the germline V gene, CDR1 is LGHDT and CDR2 is YNNKEL (reference sequence). CDR3 length equals 15 residues. In DNA, the CDR3 is TGTGCCAGCAGCCAGGACACTAACTCTGGAAACACCATATATTTT. It specifies CASSQDTNSGNTIYF.

The chain employs TRBV6-2 or TRBV6-3 and TRBJ2-7; D perhaps matches TRBD2 (5 bases). The CDR3 runs to 13 residues. The germline gives CDR1 MNHEY, CDR2 SVGEGT. V was trimmed by 5 bases and J by 3 bases, leaving 11 bases between them. The CDR3 reads CASSMGDHYEQYF. The DNA for the CDR3 is TGTGCCAGCAGTATGGGAGACCACTACGAGCAGTACTTC.

The chain employs TRBV5-6 and TRBJ2-3; D is ambiguous. Germline CDR1 and CDR2: SGHDT and YYEEEE. The CDR3 runs 14 residues. The V and J ends lost 0 bases and 2 bases respectively, with 7 bases between them. CDR3 coding DNA: TGTGCCAGCAGCTTGGGGATAACCACAGATACGCAGTATTTT. Amino acid sequence: CASSLGITTDTQYF.

The CDR3 protein is CASSQDAGGSTDTQYF. CDR3 nucleotides: TGTGCCAGCAGCCAAGATGCGGGGGGGAGCACAGATACGCAGTATTTT. The rearrangement joins TRBV3-1 (or the pseudogene TRBV3-2) to TRBJ2-3; 9 bases line up with TRBD2. Germline CDR1 LGHDT, CDR2 YNNKEL (reference sequence). This CDR3 spans 16 amino acids. The junction had 1 base not matched to a gene; V was cut back by 0 bases and J by 0 bases.

To note about this clone: The same CDR3 is also encoded by other DNA sequences in this sample. J is TRBJ2-7 and V is TRBV28; 13 bases line up with TRBD2. The V gene end was trimmed by 5 bases and the J gene end by 2 bases; junction bases not matched to a gene: 3. Looked up from germline, CDR1 is MDHEN and CDR2 is SYDVKM. This CDR3 has 15 amino acids. The CDR3 here is CASSLTSGGAYEQYF. CDR3 bases: TGTGCCAGCAGTCTTACTAGCGGGGGGGCCTACGAGCAGTACTTC.